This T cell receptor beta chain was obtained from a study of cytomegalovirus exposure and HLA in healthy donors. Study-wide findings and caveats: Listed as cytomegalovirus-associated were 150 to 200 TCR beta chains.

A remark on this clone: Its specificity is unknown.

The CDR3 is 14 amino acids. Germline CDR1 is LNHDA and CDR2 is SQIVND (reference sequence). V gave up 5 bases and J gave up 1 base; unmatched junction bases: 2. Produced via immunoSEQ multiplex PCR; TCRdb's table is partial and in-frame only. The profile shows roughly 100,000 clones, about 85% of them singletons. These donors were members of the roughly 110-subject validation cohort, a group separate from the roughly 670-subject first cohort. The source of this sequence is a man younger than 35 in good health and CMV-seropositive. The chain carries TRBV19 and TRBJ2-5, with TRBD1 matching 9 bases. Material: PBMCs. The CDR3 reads CASSPGQGQETQYF. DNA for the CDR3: TGTGCCAGTAGTCCGGGACAGGGCCAAGAGACCCAGTACTTC.